This TCR beta chain stems from a study of human thymus T cells. Findings of the study overall: Thymic repertoires of unrelated individuals were reported in related research to overlap highly. Repertoires sampled from thymus and blood appeared biased in V and J gene usage.

Resected material from corrective heart surgery provided the thymus tissue analysed. The people who donated were healthy Finnish babies having corrective surgery for congenital heart defects. This clone turned up a few times. The antigen remains unidentified. Repertoires were generated with immunoSEQ multiplex PCR, while TCRdb's copy carries only in-frame clones and drops some. Of around 120,000 clones listed, 90% to 95% are singletons. This CDR3 is 15 amino acids long. V trimming: 2 bases; J trimming: 10 bases; junction bases outside the gene matches: 7. The germline CDR1 and CDR2 sequences are MNHEY and SVGAGI.

The sequence derives from a boy younger than two with a congenital heart defect but otherwise immunologically healthy. The rearrangement links TRBV6-5 to TRBJ1-6; 8 nucleotides agree with TRBD1. Sequences were obtained from thymus tissue. The CDR3 here is CASSYVGQETSPLHF. The CDR3 nucleotides are TGTGCCAGCAGTTACGTGGGACAGGAAACGTCACCCCTCCACTTT.